This T cell receptor beta chain is from a study of OX40 agonist ivuxolimab in advanced cancers. The CDR3 covers 14 residues. Germline V gene lookup returns CDR1 SGHAT and CDR2 FQNNGV. Between the trimmed V and J ends, which lost 0 bases and 1 base, there was a span of 6 bases. The assay was immunoSEQ multiplex PCR, and TCRdb's table has in-frame clones only and misses some. This sample has more than 65,000 clones, with about four fifths found just once. Sequenced here: CD4+ or CD8+ T cells sorted from blood, sampled in a trial of the OX40 agonist ivuxolimab. V and J are TRBV11-2 and TRBJ1-1; no firm D call. The sequence derives from an adult with an advanced solid tumor such as melanoma, head and neck, liver or kidney cancer. CDR3 nucleotides: TGTGCCAGCAGCTTAGATTGGTCGAACACTGAAGCTTTCTTT. Translating gives CASSLDWSNTEAFF.